Described below is a single T cell receptor (beta chain) sequence and its context. The antigen is unknown. Since no conserved phenylalanine or tryptophan closes the CDR3, a read error is the likely cause. No DNA is shown, since the ends of the CDR3 on it are uncertain; the CDR3 is the one TCRdb lists. This entry belongs to a study of T cell repertoires in cytomegalovirus infection. Across the whole study: It was recently identified HLA-C-restricted and well-studied HLA-B-restricted CMV epitopes that the study used. Public TCR beta signature analysis indicated the presence of both CMV infection and matching HLA type.

Notes on the study in general: The study identified carriers of CMV plus the relevant HLA from cumulative public TCR beta family frequency. CMV-specific HLA-C-restricted TCR beta clonotypes dominated the ex vivo response.

TCRdb reprocessed the reads with MiXCR, giving one entry per CDR3 protein. The data hold 200,000 to 250,000 distinct CDR3 sequences, with approximately 38% observed a single time. The CDR3 contains 16 residues when both ends are counted. Looked up from germline, CDR1 is SGHVS and CDR2 is FNYEAQ. The sequencing here drew on CD8+ T cells from cultured PBMCs, taken from culture after CMV antigen stimulation. The chain has TRBV7-6 and TRBJ2-1. The source is a human donor in good health (CMV status not recorded). Some clones in this sample may be carry-over from other donors' samples. The CDR3 sequence is CASSLLGISTYNETLL.